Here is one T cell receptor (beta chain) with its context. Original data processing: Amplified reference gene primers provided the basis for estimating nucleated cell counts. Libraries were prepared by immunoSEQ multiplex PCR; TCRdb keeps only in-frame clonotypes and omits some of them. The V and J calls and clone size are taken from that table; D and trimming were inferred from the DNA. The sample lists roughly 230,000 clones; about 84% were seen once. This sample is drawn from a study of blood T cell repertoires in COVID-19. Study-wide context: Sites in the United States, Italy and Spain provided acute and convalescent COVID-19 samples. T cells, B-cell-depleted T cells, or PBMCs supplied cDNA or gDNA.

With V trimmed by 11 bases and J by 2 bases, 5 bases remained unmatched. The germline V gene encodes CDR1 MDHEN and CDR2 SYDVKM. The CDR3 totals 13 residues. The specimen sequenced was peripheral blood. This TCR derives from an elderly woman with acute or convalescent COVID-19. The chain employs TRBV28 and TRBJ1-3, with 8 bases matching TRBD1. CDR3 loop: CAGSGGTGNTIYF. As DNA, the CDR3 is TGTGCCGGATCAGGGGGCACTGGAAACACCATATATTTT.